Shown below are 19 T cell receptor beta chains from a single sample sequenced in a study of blood T cell repertoires in COVID-19. Sequenced by immunoSEQ multiplex PCR; TCRdb stores in-frame clones only, minus some. The sample shows 260,000 or so clones, around four fifths of them seen only once. The specimen was peripheral blood. Source of these receptors: a man of 80 years or more with acute or convalescent COVID-19.

CDR3 sequence (DNA): TGTGCCAGCAGAGACTCGGCAGACCAAGAGACCCAGTACTTC. It specifies CASRDSADQETQYF. The chain combines TRBV5-4 with TRBJ2-5; D not resolved. Per the germline V gene, CDR1 is SGHNT and CDR2 is YYREEE (reference sequence). V lost 5 bases to trimming and J lost 0 bases, with 11 bases between them. The CDR3 totals 14 residues. Full variable domain (missing parts from reference TRBV5-4 and TRBJ2-5): ETGVTQSPTHLIKTRGQQVTLRCSSQSGHNTVSWYQQALGQGPQFIFQYYREEENGRGNFPPRFSGLQFPNYSSELNVNALELDDSALYLCASRDSADQETQYFGPGTRLLVL.

The chain joins TRBV4-1 to TRBJ2-5; the match to TRBD2 covers 11 bases. The CDR3 sequence is 16 residues long. The J segment lost 4 bases and the V segment lost 2 bases, leaving 6 bases of the junction unmatched. The germline V gene has CDR1 MGHRA and CDR2 YSYEKL. CDR3 loop: CASSQFETSGIETQYF. For the CDR3, the DNA is TGCGCCAGCAGCCAATTTGAGACTAGCGGGATAGAGACCCAGTACTTC.

The chain combines TRBV3-1 (or the pseudogene TRBV3-2) with TRBJ1-6; 8 bases line up with TRBD1. CDR3 size: 14 residues. The V segment lost 4 bases and the J segment 10 bases; nucleotides outside the gene matches: 6. The germline gives CDR1 LGHDT, CDR2 YNNKEL (reference sequence). The CDR3 region is CASSPGGRESPLHF. In nucleotides, the CDR3 is TGTGCCAGCAGCCCAGGGGGCCGAGAATCACCCCTCCACTTT.

The gene calls are TRBV5-1 and TRBJ1-5; D remains unclear. This CDR3 has 15 residues. Per the germline V gene, CDR1 is SGHRS and CDR2 is YFSETQ. V was shortened by 2 bases and J by 5 bases, with 14 bases between the two germline ends. The CDR3 spells CASSFTGSGDQPQHF. CDR3 coding DNA: TGCGCCAGCAGCTTTACGGGGAGTGGGGATCAGCCCCAGCATTTT.

The gene calls are TRBV21-1 and TRBJ2-7; TRBD2, as called in the table, went unchecked against the DNA. TRBV21-1 is noted as a pseudogene. The CDR3 covers 16 residues. The CDR3: CASSKTRSGITYEQYF. The CDR3 DNA sequence: TGTGCCAGCAGCAAAACTCGTAGCGGCATAACCTACGAGCAGTACTTC.

The chain couples TRBV6-5 to TRBJ1-1, with a weak D call TRBD1 (5 bases). The CDR3 contains 13 residues. Germline loops: CDR1 MNHEY, CDR2 SVGAGI. V was clipped by 5 bases and J by 5 bases, with 12 bases between them. CDR3 bases: TGTGCCAGCAGTAAGGGACTCTCAACTGAAGCTTTCTTT. This translates into CASSKGLSTEAFF.

This clone was seen a single time. The chain recombines TRBV5-4 with TRBJ2-7, with 11 nucleotides matching TRBD2. The CDR3 totals 16 residues. V lost 0 bases and J lost 4; bases outside the gene matches: 6. CDR1 is SGHNT and CDR2 is YYREEE in the germline V gene (reference sequence). CDR3 DNA: TGTGCCAGCAGCTTGGGGCTAGCGGGAGGTCAGTACGAGCAGTACTTC. Its protein is CASSLGLAGGQYEQYF.

This clone was found once. The rearrangement joins TRBV11-2 to TRBJ2-1; the D gene is possibly TRBD2 (5 bases). Trimming removed 1 base at V and 7 bases at J, with 5 bases between. The CDR3 runs 12 residues. The germline V gene has CDR1 SGHAT and CDR2 FQNNGV. This CDR3 is CASSLAGNEQFF. DNA for the CDR3: TGTGCCAGCAGCTTAGCGGGAAATGAGCAGTTCTTC.

The chain combines TRBV29-1 with TRBJ2-7, with TRBD1 as a possible D gene (6 bases). Germline V gene sequence: CDR1 SQVTM, CDR2 ANQGSEA. V was pared by 3 bases and J by 5 bases, with 17 bases between. This CDR3 has 14 amino acids. The CDR3 coding sequence is TGCAGCGTTGAGTGGCAGGGGAGAGTCCACGAGCAGTACTTC. It codes for CSVEWQGRVHEQYF.

This chain links TRBV9 with TRBJ2-7; 7 bases match TRBD1. The CDR3 has 15 residues. Germline V lookup: CDR1 SGDLS, CDR2 YYNGEE. Trimming cost V 4 bases and J 2 bases; bases outside gene matches: 9. The CDR3 region has the DNA TGTGCCAGCAGCCCACTTGACAGGGCAACCTACGAGCAGTACTTC. This codes for CASSPLDRATYEQYF.

The J gene is TRBJ1-1, the V gene TRBV5-1, with 8 bases matching TRBD1. The CDR3 runs 13 residues. V gave up 3 bases and J gave up 5 bases; unmatched junction bases: 3. Germline V gene lookup returns CDR1 SGHRS and CDR2 YFSETQ. CDR3 nucleotides: TGCGCCAGCAGCTCGCAGGGGGCGACTGAAGCTTTCTTT. Protein sequence: CASSSQGATEAFF.

The rearrangement joins TRBV5-1 to TRBJ1-4, with 7 positions matching TRBD1. Per the germline V gene, CDR1 is SGHRS and CDR2 is YFSETQ. V lost 4 bases to trimming and J lost 5 bases; unmatched junction nucleotides: 11. The CDR3 runs 16 residues. CDR3: CASSRQPTGQNEKLFF. The CDR3 coding sequence is TGCGCCAGCAGCCGGCAGCCGACAGGGCAGAATGAAAAACTGTTTTTT.

This sequence joins TRBV6-1 and TRBJ1-2; the match to TRBD1 covers 10 bases. Germline V gene sequence: CDR1 MNHNS, CDR2 SASEGT. The CDR3 has 17 residues. Trimming cost V 4 bases and J 4 bases; bases outside gene matches: 12. The CDR3 nucleotides read TGTGCCAGCAGTGCCCGGGACAGGGGTTCTTCTCTCTATGGCTACACCTTC. It is translated as CASSARDRGSSLYGYTF.

This chain links TRBV30 with TRBJ1-1; 9 bases are shared with TRBD1. Per germline, CDR1 GTSNPN and CDR2 SVGIG (reference sequence). With V trimmed by 5 bases and J by 5 bases, 9 bases remained unmatched. The CDR3 is 14 residues long. CDR3 protein: CAWEGRDRVTEAFF. The CDR3 nucleotides are TGTGCCTGGGAGGGCCGGGACAGGGTAACTGAAGCTTTCTTT.

This chain uses TRBV30 with TRBJ2-2, with D perhaps TRBD1 (5 bases). The CDR3 covers 15 residues. The germline V gene encodes CDR1 GTSNPN and CDR2 SVGIG (reference sequence). Trimming left V 4 bases short and J 0 bases short, with 12 bases between. The CDR3 DNA reads as TGTGCCTGGACCAGCAGGGCCGCGAACACCGGGGAGCTGTTTTTT. Translating gives CAWTSRAANTGELFF. The full variable domain, rest sourced from reference TRBV30 and TRBJ2-2, is SQTIHQWPATLVQPVGSPLSLECTVEGTSNPNLYWYRQAAGRGLQLLFYSVGIGQISSEVPQNLSASRPQDRQFILSSKKLLLSDSGFYLCAWTSRAANTGELFFGEGSRLTVL.

The rearrangement uses TRBV6-6 and TRBJ2-7; 7 bases fit TRBD2. Per germline, CDR1 MNHNY and CDR2 SVGAGI (reference sequence). There are 15 residues in the CDR3. V lost 0 bases and J lost 1; bases outside the gene matches: 3. The CDR3 spells CASSYSTAGSYEQYF. The CDR3 coding sequence is TGTGCCAGCAGTTACTCTACAGCGGGATCCTACGAGCAGTACTTC.

The chain uses TRBV2 and TRBJ1-1; D is unresolved. CDR3 length: 14 residues. V gave up 4 bases and J gave up 7 bases, with 16 bases separating them. Germline V lookup: CDR1 SNHLY, CDR2 FYNNEI. The CDR3 DNA sequence: TGTGCCAGCAGTGTAGGGAGGGCTGCGATTGAAGCTTTCTTT. This sequence encodes CASSVGRAAIEAFF.

V is TRBV2 and J is TRBJ2-7, with a tentative D call TRBD1 (5 bases). Germline-derived CDR1 and CDR2 are SNHLY and FYNNEI. CDR3 length: 15 residues. Trimming took 7 bases from V and 2 from J, leaving 18 bases between them. CDR3 sequence reads: CASTRDSQAAYEQYF. Here the CDR3 DNA reads TGTGCCAGCACCAGAGACAGCCAGGCGGCCTACGAGCAGTACTTC.

J is TRBJ2-7 and V is TRBV5-8, with D possibly matching TRBD1 (5 bases). Germline-derived CDR1 and CDR2 are SGHTS and YDEGEE. V was trimmed by 4 bases and J by 3 bases, leaving 17 bases between them. The CDR3 is 15 residues long. The CDR3 region has the DNA TGTGCCAGCAGCAGCTCTGGGGCAGGCATCTACGAGCAGTACTTC. This gives the protein CASSSSGAGIYEQYF.